This T cell receptor (beta chain) derives from a study of T cell repertoires in cytomegalovirus infection. Points on this clonotype: The antigen is undetermined.

Each CDR3 protein gets one entry after TCRdb re-called the reads with MiXCR. The table includes around 800,000 distinct CDR3 sequences, about 31% detected once. Whole-study results and caveats: CMV-specific HLA-C-restricted TCR beta clonotypes dominated the ex vivo response.

The CDR3 runs to 16 residues. Germline values: CDR1 LNHNV, CDR2 YYDKDF (reference sequence). Trimming cost V 1 base and J 1 base, with 11 bases left between them. Sequences were derived from cultured CD8+ T cells from PBMCs, sampled from culture after CMV antigen stimulation. This chain connects TRBV15 to TRBJ1-5; D is ambiguous. This TCR derives from a human donor in good health (CMV status not recorded). Some clones in this sample may be carry-over from other donors' samples. The CDR3 sequence: CATSRGSRGSNQPQHF. As DNA, the CDR3 is TGTGCCACCAGCAGAGGCAGTCGAGGGAGCAATCAGCCCCAGCATTTT.